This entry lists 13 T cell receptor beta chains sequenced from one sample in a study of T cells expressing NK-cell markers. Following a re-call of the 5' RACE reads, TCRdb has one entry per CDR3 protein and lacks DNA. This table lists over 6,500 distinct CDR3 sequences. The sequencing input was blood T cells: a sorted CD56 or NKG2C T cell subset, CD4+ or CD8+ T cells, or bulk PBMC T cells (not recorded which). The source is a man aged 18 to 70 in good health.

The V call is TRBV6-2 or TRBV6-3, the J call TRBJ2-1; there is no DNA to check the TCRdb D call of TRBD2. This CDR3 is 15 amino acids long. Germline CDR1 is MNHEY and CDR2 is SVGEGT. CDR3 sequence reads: CASSFTSGGAGEQFF.

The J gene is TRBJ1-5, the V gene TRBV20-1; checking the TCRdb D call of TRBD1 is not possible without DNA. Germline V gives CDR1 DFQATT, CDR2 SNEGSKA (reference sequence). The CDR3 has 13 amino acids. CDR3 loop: CSARGAGHQPQHF.

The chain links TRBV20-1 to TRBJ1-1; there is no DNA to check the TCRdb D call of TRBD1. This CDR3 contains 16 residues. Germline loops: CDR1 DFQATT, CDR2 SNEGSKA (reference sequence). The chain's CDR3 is CSARDIRTENPTEAFF.

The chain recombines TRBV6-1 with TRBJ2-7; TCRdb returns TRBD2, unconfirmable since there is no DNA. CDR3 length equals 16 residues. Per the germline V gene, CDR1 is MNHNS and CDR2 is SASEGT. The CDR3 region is CASSEKEASGSYEQYF.

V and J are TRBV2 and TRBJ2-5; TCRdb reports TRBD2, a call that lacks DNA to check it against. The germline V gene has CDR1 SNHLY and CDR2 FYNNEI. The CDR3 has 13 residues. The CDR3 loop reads CASRFPSGETQYF.

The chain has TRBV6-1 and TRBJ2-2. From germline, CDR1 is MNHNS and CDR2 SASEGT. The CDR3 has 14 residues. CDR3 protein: CASSEAHETGELFF.

The chain's CDR3 is CSAPKGDYNEQFF. The chain uses TRBV20-1 and TRBJ2-1; the TRBD1 assignment by TCRdb is unverifiable without DNA. Germline CDR1 and CDR2: DFQATT and SNEGSKA (reference sequence). The CDR3 sequence is 13 residues long.

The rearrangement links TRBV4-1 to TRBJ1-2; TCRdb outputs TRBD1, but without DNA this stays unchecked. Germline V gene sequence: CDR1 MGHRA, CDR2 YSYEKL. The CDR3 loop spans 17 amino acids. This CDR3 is CASSQASGTGIFYGYTF.

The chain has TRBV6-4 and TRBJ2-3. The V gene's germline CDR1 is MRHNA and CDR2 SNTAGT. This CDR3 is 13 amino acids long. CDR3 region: CASSETNTDTQYF.

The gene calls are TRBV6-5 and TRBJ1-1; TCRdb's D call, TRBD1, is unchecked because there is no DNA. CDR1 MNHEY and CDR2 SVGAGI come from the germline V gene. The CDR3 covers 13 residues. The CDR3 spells CASSSQEVTEAFF.

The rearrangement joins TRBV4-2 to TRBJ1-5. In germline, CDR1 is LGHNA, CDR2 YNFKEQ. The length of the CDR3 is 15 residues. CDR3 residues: CASSQGSDGPQPQHF.

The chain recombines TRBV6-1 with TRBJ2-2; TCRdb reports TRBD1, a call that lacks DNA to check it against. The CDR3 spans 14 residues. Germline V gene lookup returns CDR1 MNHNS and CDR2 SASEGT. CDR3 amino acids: CASRAGGDTGELFF.

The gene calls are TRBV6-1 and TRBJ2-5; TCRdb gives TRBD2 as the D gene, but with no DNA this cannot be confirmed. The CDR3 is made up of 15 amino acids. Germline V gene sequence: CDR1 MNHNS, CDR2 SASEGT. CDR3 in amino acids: CASSAQSGGAETQYF.